The rows below give T cell receptor beta chains drawn from one sample of a study of CD8+CD57+ T cells in acquired aplastic anemia. TCRdb recomputed calls from the reads with MiXCR, one row per CDR3 protein. The sample records around 200,000 distinct CDR3 sequences, 40% to 55% being singletons. The sample comprised sorted CD4+, CD8+, or CD8+CD57+ T cells (not recorded which) from PBMCs. The receptor source for this set is a human donor with aplastic anemia. CDR3s include the opening cysteine and the closing phenylalanine or tryptophan. Each record gives: V gene, clone size, D gene, J gene, CDR3 protein, CDR3 DNA. D genes are given only for firm matches. Not all rows give a size; the values are once, few, many and, for expanded clones, a class.

v_call: TRBV12-5; clone_size: NA; d_call: NA; j_call: TRBJ1-4; cdr3_aa: CASGPRVGEKLVF; cdr3_nt: TGTGCTAGTGGACCCAGGGTGGGGGAAAAACTGGTTTTT
v_call: TRBV7-2; clone_size: many; d_call: NA; j_call: TRBJ2-2; cdr3_aa: CASSSRLSDRAGELFF; cdr3_nt: TGTGCCAGCAGCTCTAGACTATCCGATAGGGCCGGGGAGCTGTTTTTT
v_call: TRBV2; clone_size: NA; d_call: TRBD1; j_call: TRBJ1-5; cdr3_aa: CASSEIGGGNTHF; cdr3_nt: TGTGCCAGCAGTGAAATAGGGGGCGGGAATACGCATTTT
v_call: TRBV24-1; clone_size: NA; d_call: NA; j_call: TRBJ2-1; cdr3_aa: CAHKGESRNEQFF; cdr3_nt: TGTGCCCACAAAGGAGAGAGCCGCAATGAGCAGTTCTTC
v_call: TRBV5-1; clone_size: many; d_call: TRBD1; j_call: TRBJ1-1; cdr3_aa: CASSLVSGGFTTEAFF; cdr3_nt: TGCGCCAGCAGCTTAGTGTCAGGGGGCTTTACGACTGAAGCTTTCTTT
v_call: TRBV5-1; clone_size: many; d_call: NA; j_call: TRBJ1-2; cdr3_aa: CASSPDSYGYTF; cdr3_nt: TGCGCCAGCAGCCCCGACAGCTATGGCTACACCTTC
v_call: TRBV2; clone_size: once; d_call: TRBD1; j_call: TRBJ1-1; cdr3_aa: CASTLDRWATEAFF; cdr3_nt: TGTGCCAGCACCCTGGACAGGTGGGCCACTGAAGCTTTCTTT
v_call: TRBV19; clone_size: NA; d_call: NA; j_call: TRBJ1-4; cdr3_aa: CASRTTSGEEKLFF; cdr3_nt: TGTGCCAGTAGGACGACTAGCGGGGAGGAAAAACTGTTTTTT
v_call: TRBV24-1; clone_size: NA; d_call: TRBD2; j_call: TRBJ2-5; cdr3_aa: CATSDTRTSGRIQYF; cdr3_nt: TGTGCCACCAGTGATACCCGGACTAGCGGGAGGATCCAGTACTTC
v_call: TRBV7-2; clone_size: many; d_call: NA; j_call: TRBJ2-1; cdr3_aa: CASLRAFGSYNEQFF; cdr3_nt: TGTGCCAGCCTCAGGGCGTTCGGGTCCTACAATGAGCAGTTCTTC
v_call: TRBV2; clone_size: many; d_call: NA; j_call: TRBJ1-1; cdr3_aa: CASSAVIGTEAFF; cdr3_nt: TGTGCCAGCAGCGCCGTCATAGGCACTGAAGCTTTCTTT
v_call: TRBV29-1; clone_size: NA; d_call: NA; j_call: TRBJ2-6; cdr3_aa: CSVEGSSGANVLTF; cdr3_nt: TGCAGCGTTGAAGGCAGCTCTGGGGCCAACGTCCTGACTTTC
v_call: TRBV19; clone_size: NA; d_call: NA; j_call: TRBJ2-1; cdr3_aa: CASSPHKGGTYNEQFF; cdr3_nt: TGTGCCAGTAGTCCTCATAAGGGCGGGACATACAATGAGCAGTTCTTC
v_call: TRBV19; clone_size: many; d_call: NA; j_call: TRBJ2-7; cdr3_aa: CASSISGAFHEQYF; cdr3_nt: TGTGCCAGTAGTATTTCAGGGGCTTTCCACGAGCAGTACTTC
v_call: TRBV7-3; clone_size: NA; d_call: TRBD1; j_call: TRBJ1-2; cdr3_aa: CASADREGYGYTF; cdr3_nt: TGTGCCAGCGCGGACAGGGAAGGCTATGGCTACACCTTC
v_call: TRBV10-3; clone_size: few; d_call: NA; j_call: TRBJ2-3; cdr3_aa: CAITSTDTQYF; cdr3_nt: TGTGCCATCACGAGCACAGATACGCAGTATTTT
v_call: TRBV2; clone_size: few; d_call: NA; j_call: TRBJ1-1; cdr3_aa: CATASYTEAFF; cdr3_nt: TGTGCCACCGCCTCGTACACTGAAGCTTTCTTT